These 31 T cell receptor beta chains were all obtained from the same sample, sequenced in a study of blood T cell repertoires in COVID-19. Data came from immunoSEQ multiplex PCR; TCRdb stores just in-frame clones and leaves some out. The table shows over 150,000 clones, with about 81% occurring only once. The sequenced material came from PBMCs or T cells enriched from blood (not recorded which). The receptors were sampled from a man aged 45-60 years who had recovered from COVID-19.

This clone has just one count. The chain links TRBV5-4 to TRBJ1-6, with 9 nucleotides matching TRBD1. The length of the CDR3 is 15 residues. Unmatched junction bases numbered 9, after V lost 4 bases and J lost 10 bases. Germline CDR1 reads SGHNT; CDR2 reads YYREEE (reference sequence). The CDR3 DNA reads TGTGCCAGCAGCGCCGGGGGACAGGGCAGGTCACCCCTCCACTTT. Translation: CASSAGGQGRSPLHF. The full variable domain, with the rest looked up from reference TRBV5-4 and TRBJ1-6, is ETGVTQSPTHLIKTRGQQVTLRCSSQSGHNTVSWYQQALGQGPQFIFQYYREEENGRGNFPPRFSGLQFPNYSSELNVNALELDDSALYLCASSAGGQGRSPLHFGNGTRLTVT.

V and J are TRBV5-4 and TRBJ2-5; weak D call: TRBD1 (6 bases). The germline V and J ends were trimmed by 2 bases and 2 bases, with 10 bases remaining between them. CDR1 and CDR2 (germline): SGHNT, YYREEE (reference sequence). The CDR3 runs to 14 residues. In nucleotides, the CDR3 is TGTGCCAGCAGCTTTCCGACAGGTCAAGAGACCCAGTACTTC. Protein product: CASSFPTGQETQYF.

The chain recombines TRBV6-2 or TRBV6-3 with TRBJ1-5; 11 bases fit TRBD1. Looked up from germline, CDR1 is MNHEY and CDR2 is SVGEGT. V lost 2 bases and J lost 1; bases outside the gene matches: 1. The CDR3 has 16 amino acids. The CDR3 spells CASSYGTGGSNQPQHF. CDR3 nucleotides: TGTGCCAGCAGTTACGGGACAGGGGGAAGCAATCAGCCCCAGCATTTT.

This chain uses TRBV2 with TRBJ1-6, with D unclear. Per the germline V gene, CDR1 is SNHLY and CDR2 is FYNNEI. The CDR3 contains 15 residues. The V end was cut by 2 bases, the J end by 7 bases, with 12 bases between. The CDR3 bases are TGTGCCAGCAGTGAAATGACCCCCGGGAATTCACCCCTCCACTTT. Amino acid sequence: CASSEMTPGNSPLHF.

V is TRBV6-5 and J is TRBJ2-2; 8 bases agree with TRBD2. This CDR3 has 15 residues. The junction had 8 bases not matched to a gene; V was cut back by 6 bases and J by 5 bases. Germline CDR1 MNHEY, CDR2 SVGAGI. CDR3 DNA: TGTGCCAGCAGGAGGGGAAGCGGGGGTACCGGGGAGCTGTTTTTT. This sequence encodes CASRRGSGGTGELFF.

The gene calls are TRBV19 and TRBJ1-5; tentative D call: TRBD1 (5 bases). V shed 1 base and J shed 7 bases, with 11 bases lying between them. The germline V gene encodes CDR1 LNHDA and CDR2 SQIVND (reference sequence). CDR3 size: 14 residues. In DNA form, the CDR3 reads TGTGCCAGTAGTATAGGGCGGGGGGAGCAGCCCCAGCATTTT. Translating it yields CASSIGRGEQPQHF.

This clone was counted between two and nine times. Written as DNA, the CDR3 is TGCAGCGTCCTGAGACAGGGGATAAGTGGCTACACCTTC. Protein sequence: CSVLRQGISGYTF. The chain uses TRBV29-1 and TRBJ1-2; TRBD1 aligns across 8 bases. CDR1 SQVTM and CDR2 ANQGSEA come from the germline V gene. V shed 6 bases and J 7 bases; nucleotides not matched to a gene: 10. The CDR3 is 13 amino acids.

The genes are TRBV19 and TRBJ1-6; 12 bases map to TRBD1. Per the germline V gene, CDR1 is LNHDA and CDR2 is SQIVND (reference sequence). J gave up 10 bases and V 5 bases, and 3 bases lay outside the gene matches. This CDR3 has 14 residues. The CDR3, as DNA: TGTGCCAGTAGTGGGACAGGGGGCAGGTCACCCCTCCACTTT. Translated, it gives CASSGTGGRSPLHF.

The rearrangement joins TRBV10-3 to TRBJ2-7, with D tentatively TRBD1 (6 bases). The V gene lost 10 bases and the J gene lost 2 bases, with 18 bases spanning the gap. Germline-derived CDR1 and CDR2 are ENHRY and SYGVKD. This CDR3 is built from 14 residues. CDR3 in amino acids: CATAIGTPTYEQYF. The DNA for the CDR3 is TGTGCCACCGCAATCGGGACACCGACCTACGAGCAGTACTTC.

This chain links TRBV5-6 with TRBJ2-3; 8 nucleotides agree with TRBD1. The CDR3 sequence is 15 residues long. V lost 2 bases, J lost 3 bases, and 5 bases stayed unmatched. Per the germline V gene, CDR1 is SGHDT and CDR2 is YYEEEE. CDR3 sequence: CASSFFDRGTDTQYF. CDR3 in DNA: TGTGCCAGCAGCTTTTTCGACAGGGGTACAGATACGCAGTATTTT.

The genes are TRBV15 and TRBJ1-4; D is undetermined. The length of the CDR3 is 14 residues. V lost 1 base and J lost 4, with 7 bases in between. Germline V CDR1 and CDR2: LNHNV, YYDKDF (reference sequence). CDR3 bases: TGTGCCACCAGCAGAGCACAGAGTAATGAAAAACTGTTTTTT. Translation: CATSRAQSNEKLFF. Full variable domain (outside the CDR3, taken from reference TRBV15 and TRBJ1-4): DAMVIQNPRYQVTQFGKPVTLSCSQTLNHNVMYWYQQKSSQAPKLLFHYYDKDFNNEADTPDNFQSRRPNTSFCFLDIRSPGLGDTAMYLCATSRAQSNEKLFFGSGTQLSVL.

The rearrangement joins TRBV2 to TRBJ2-2; the match to TRBD2 covers 8 bases. The CDR3 runs 15 residues. The germline V gene encodes CDR1 SNHLY and CDR2 FYNNEI. V shed 5 bases and J 1 base; nucleotides not matched to a gene: 3. In DNA form, the CDR3 reads TGTGCCAGCAGTCTTAGCGGGGAGAACACCGGGGAGCTGTTTTTT. Translating it yields CASSLSGENTGELFF.

This clone was seen many times. The chain carries TRBV5-4 and TRBJ1-2; no clear D gene. The CDR3 extends over 12 amino acids. V was pared by 4 bases and J by 3 bases, with 7 bases between. Germline CDR1 is SGHNT and CDR2 is YYREEE (reference sequence). The CDR3 spells CASSLADYGYTF. The CDR3 DNA sequence: TGTGCCAGCAGCCTGGCGGACTATGGCTACACCTTC.

This chain uses TRBV2 with TRBJ1-4; 9 bases line up with TRBD1. The CDR3 extends over 17 amino acids. Trimming removed 6 bases from V and 0 bases from J; junction bases left unmatched: 8. CDR1 is SNHLY, CDR2 FYNNEI, per germline. For the CDR3, the DNA is TGTGCCAGCAGGGAGGGACAGGGATTTGCAACTAATGAAAAACTGTTTTTT. Protein sequence: CASREGQGFATNEKLFF.

The chain couples TRBV9 to TRBJ1-4, with no clear D. V was shortened by 0 bases and J by 5 bases, with 11 bases between the two germline ends. Germline CDR1 SGDLS, CDR2 YYNGEE. This CDR3 has 15 residues. The CDR3 DNA reads as TGTGCCAGCAGCGTAGGAGGGTCCCTCAATGAAAAACTGTTTTTT. It is translated as CASSVGGSLNEKLFF.

The chain joins TRBV7-9 to TRBJ1-4, with D perhaps matching TRBD1 (5 bases). V was cut by 9 bases and J by 6 bases, with 14 bases left in between. This CDR3 contains 13 residues. The germline CDR1 and CDR2 sequences are SEHNR and FQNEAQ (reference sequence). The CDR3 sequence is CASQGVWDEKLFF. CDR3 nucleotide sequence: TGTGCCAGTCAAGGGGTTTGGGATGAAAAACTGTTTTTT. Variable domain in full (rest from reference TRBV7-9 and TRBJ1-4): DTGVSQNPRHKITKRGQNVTFRCDPISEHNRLYWYRQTLGQGPEFLTYFQNEAQLEKSRLLSDRFSAERPKGSFSTLEIQRTEQGDSAMYLCASQGVWDEKLFFGSGTQLSVL.

The CDR3 DNA reads TGTGCCAGCAGAGGGGGCAATCAGCCCCAGCATTTT. Translation gives CASRGGNQPQHF. The chain has TRBV27 and TRBJ1-5, with a tentative D call TRBD1 (5 bases). The length of the CDR3 is 12 residues. V lost 6 bases and J lost 2, with 5 bases in between. Germline-derived CDR1 and CDR2 are MNHEY and SMNVEV (reference sequence).

This clone showed up just once. The V and J genes are TRBV5-8 and TRBJ2-1, with TRBD1 matching over 8 bases. The CDR3 is made up of 15 amino acids. CDR1 and CDR2 (germline): SGHTS, YDEGEE. V trimming: 1 base; J trimming: 4 bases; junction bases outside the gene matches: 4. The CDR3 nucleotides read TGTGCCAGCAGCTTGTACAGGGGGTCATACAATGAGCAGTTCTTC. Encoded protein: CASSLYRGSYNEQFF. Complete variable domain (other parts from reference TRBV5-8 and TRBJ2-1): EAGVTQSPTHLIKTRGQQATLRCSPISGHTSVYWYQQALGLGLQFLLWYDEGEERNRGNFPPRFSGRQFPNYSSELNVNALELEDSALYLCASSLYRGSYNEQFFGPGTRLTVL.

The chain links TRBV5-1 to TRBJ2-6; 8 bases match TRBD1. Per germline, CDR1 SGHRS and CDR2 YFSETQ. This CDR3 comprises 16 residues. The ends lost 6 bases at V and 0 bases at J; junction bases unmatched: 5. The CDR3 protein is CASKDREISGANVLTF. CDR3 DNA: TGCGCCAGCAAGGACAGGGAAATCTCTGGGGCCAACGTCCTGACTTTC.

This chain connects TRBV29-1 to TRBJ2-1; possible D gene TRBD1, 5 bases. This CDR3 is built from 14 residues. The germline CDR1 and CDR2 sequences are SQVTM and ANQGSEA. Trimming cost V 0 bases and J 7 bases, with 13 bases left between them. CDR3 DNA: TGCAGCGTTGAAGATCACTTAGGGGCTAATGAGCAGTTCTTC. Protein product: CSVEDHLGANEQFF.

In this sample, this clone turned up once. The chain uses TRBV2 and TRBJ2-7; 10 bases are shared with TRBD2. Unmatched junction bases numbered 8, after V lost 4 bases and J lost 2 bases. The germline V gene encodes CDR1 SNHLY and CDR2 FYNNEI. This CDR3 contains 16 residues. This CDR3 is CASSGPGLAYPYEQYF. The CDR3 DNA sequence: TGTGCCAGCAGTGGCCCGGGACTAGCGTACCCCTACGAGCAGTACTTC. Complete variable domain (other parts from reference TRBV2 and TRBJ2-7): EPEVTQTPSHQVTQMGQEVILRCVPISNHLYFYWYRQILGQKVEFLVSFYNNEISEKSEIFDDQFSVERPDGSNFTLKIRSTKLEDSAMYFCASSGPGLAYPYEQYFGPGTRLTVT.

This rearrangement joins TRBV14 to TRBJ1-1, with D maybe TRBD1 (5 bases). V was clipped by 1 base and J by 1 base, with 10 bases between them. Germline V gene lookup returns CDR1 SGHDN and CDR2 FVKESK. CDR3 length: 15 residues. CDR3 in DNA: TGTGCCAGCAGCCAAGTAGGGGCGGAGAACACTGAAGCTTTCTTT. It translates to CASSQVGAENTEAFF. Based on the CDR3 plus reference TRBV14 and TRBJ1-1, the full variable domain is EAGVTQFPSHSVIEKGQTVTLRCDPISGHDNLYWYRRVMGKEIKFLLHFVKESKQDESGMPNNRFLAERTGGTYSTLKVQPAELEDSGVYFCASSQVGAENTEAFFGQGTRLTVV.

The chain employs TRBV12-5 and TRBJ1-6; D not resolved. V was trimmed by 3 bases and J by 5 bases, leaving 8 bases between them. The germline V gene has CDR1 LGHNT and CDR2 FRNRAP. This CDR3 has 14 amino acids. CDR3 loop: CASGFWRDNSPLHF. CDR3 sequence (DNA): TGTGCTAGTGGTTTCTGGAGAGATAATTCACCCCTCCACTTT.

V and J are TRBV19 and TRBJ2-7, with 7 nucleotides matching TRBD1. The CDR3 totals 14 residues. The V gene end was trimmed by 1 base and the J gene end by 2 bases; junction bases not matched to a gene: 2. CDR1 is LNHDA and CDR2 is SQIVND in the germline V gene (reference sequence). CDR3 bases: TGTGCCAGTAGTATAGGACAGGGAACCTACGAGCAGTACTTC. It codes for CASSIGQGTYEQYF.

This rearrangement joins TRBV18 to TRBJ2-2, with 8 bases aligning to TRBD1. The germline V gene has CDR1 KGHSH and CDR2 LQKENI. CDR3 length equals 16 residues. The ends lost 3 bases at V and 4 bases at J; junction bases unmatched: 7. The chain's CDR3 is CASSPVGQGGTGELFF. Written as DNA, the CDR3 is TGTGCCAGCTCACCCGTAGGACAGGGAGGCACCGGGGAGCTGTTTTTT.

Points on this clone: One end of the junction does not line up with germline, which may come from a read error. The chain carries TRBV7-3 and TRBJ2-2; D perhaps matches TRBD2 (6 bases). The CDR3 is 15 residues long. Germline V gene sequence: CDR1 SGHTA, CDR2 FQGTGA. The CDR3 sequence: CASSLARAGTGELFF. The CDR3 DNA is TGCGCCAGCAGTCTAGCGAGGGCCGGCACCGGGGAGCTGTTTTTT.

The chain links TRBV19 to TRBJ1-2; tentative D call: TRBD1 (5 bases). The CDR3 has 13 residues. V lost 6 bases, J lost 4 bases, and 12 bases lay in between. Germline CDR1 LNHDA, CDR2 SQIVND (reference sequence). The CDR3, as DNA: TGTGCCAGTAGCCCTCAGGGCCCCTATGGCTACACCTTC. This gives the protein CASSPQGPYGYTF. Full variable domain (rest looked up from reference TRBV19 and TRBJ1-2): DGGITQSPKYLFRKEGQNVTLSCEQNLNHDAMYWYRQDPGQGLRLIYYSQIVNDFQKGDIAEGYSVSREKKESFPLTVTSAQKNPTAFYLCASSPQGPYGYTFGSGTRLTVV.

This chain links TRBV2 with TRBJ1-2; D is unclear. CDR1 and CDR2 from the germline V gene are SNHLY and FYNNEI. V lost 3 bases, J lost 8 bases, and 13 bases lay in between. The CDR3 consists of 13 residues. CDR3 loop: CASSETQAQGYTF. The CDR3 bases are TGTGCCAGCAGTGAGACCCAGGCTCAGGGCTACACCTTC.

The V call is TRBV10-3, the J call TRBJ1-2; D is uncertain. Germline CDR1 reads ENHRY; CDR2 reads SYGVKD. Between the trimmed V and J ends, which lost 4 bases and 5 bases, there was a span of 11 bases. This CDR3 contains 13 residues. The CDR3 loop reads CAISAGGPYGYTF. The CDR3 DNA sequence: TGTGCCATCAGTGCCGGAGGACCTTATGGCTACACCTTC.

The genes are TRBV6-5 and TRBJ2-5, with 7 bases fitting TRBD2. CDR3 length: 15 residues. J gave up 1 base and V 2 bases, and 4 bases lay outside the gene matches. Germline V gene sequence: CDR1 MNHEY, CDR2 SVGAGI. The CDR3 DNA sequence: TGTGCCAGCAGTTACACCGGGGGGATCCAAGAGACCCAGTACTTC. Protein sequence: CASSYTGGIQETQYF.

The chain carries TRBV2 and TRBJ1-5, with TRBD1 matching 8 bases. This CDR3 contains 14 residues. Germline CDR1 is SNHLY and CDR2 is FYNNEI. The ends lost 3 bases at V and 7 bases at J; junction bases unmatched: 5. CDR3 sequence: CASSESGGGQPQHF. DNA of the CDR3: TGTGCCAGCAGTGAGTCAGGGGGCGGACAGCCCCAGCATTTT.